Following are 27 T cell receptor beta chains from one sample sequenced in a study of TIL therapy for anti-PD-1-resistant metastatic lung cancer. Sample time point: pre-treatment sample, taken before nivolumab and TIL therapy. Most excised metastases sampled were pleural nodules or supraclavicular lymph nodes. The libraries were made with immunoSEQ v3. Generated by immunoSEQ multiplex PCR, the TCRdb table keeps only in-frame clones and is missing some. The sample includes 20,000 to 30,000 clones, about 63% seen only once; the top ten take about 16%. The sequencing used tumor tissue, collected at baseline. The receptors were gathered from a woman between 30 and 80 years old with non-small cell lung cancer.

The chain has TRBV7-6 and TRBJ2-7, with D uncertain. CDR3 length: 14 residues. Trimming removed 1 base at V and 1 base at J, with 8 bases between. Germline CDR1 SGHVS, CDR2 FNYEAQ. The CDR3 spells CASSLGADSYEQYF. In nucleotides, the CDR3 is TGTGCCAGCAGCTTAGGGGCGGATTCCTACGAGCAGTACTTC.

The V and J genes are TRBV7-6 and TRBJ2-1; possible D gene TRBD2, 6 bases. The CDR3 runs 14 residues. V was clipped by 4 bases and J by 5 bases, with 12 bases between them. The V gene's germline CDR1 is SGHVS and CDR2 FNYEAQ. The CDR3 DNA follows: TGTGCCAGCAGCTCCATTAGCGGAAACAATGAGCAGTTCTTC. It translates to CASSSISGNNEQFF.

The chain combines TRBV5-6 with TRBJ2-7; 12 bases map to TRBD2. Germline V gene sequence: CDR1 SGHDT, CDR2 YYEEEE. V was pared by 4 bases and J by 2 bases, with 4 bases of the junction left unmatched. CDR3 length: 15 amino acids. CDR3 sequence (DNA): TGTGCCAGCAGCCGCAGACTAGCGGGAGCCTACGAGCAGTACTTC. Translating gives CASSRRLAGAYEQYF.

This clone qualifies as medium-sized. V usage is TRBV6-5 and J usage is TRBJ1-4; the D gene is possibly TRBD1 (5 bases). Per the germline V gene, CDR1 is MNHEY and CDR2 is SVGAGI. Trimming took 2 bases from V and 4 from J, leaving 14 bases between them. The CDR3 runs 16 residues. The CDR3 nucleotides are TGTGCCAGCAGTTACCGTGGGGCAGCCCTTAATGAAAAACTGTTTTTT. It translates to CASSYRGAALNEKLFF.

The V and J genes are TRBV7-7 and TRBJ2-2; TRBD2 matches 11 bases. This CDR3 has 16 residues. CDR1 and CDR2 from the germline V gene are SSHAT and FNYEAQ (reference sequence). With 1 base clipped from V and 5 bases from J, the junction kept 3 bases outside the gene matches. DNA of the CDR3: TGTGCCAGCAGCTTAGACTTAGCGGGAGGGACCGGGGAGCTGTTTTTT. Its translation is CASSLDLAGGTGELFF.

The rearrangement links TRBV11-3 to TRBJ2-7; 7 nucleotides match TRBD2. The CDR3 spans 14 residues. CDR1 and CDR2 (germline): SGHNT, YENEEA. J lost 6 bases, V lost 1 base, and 6 bases had no gene match. The DNA for the CDR3 is TGTGCCAGCAGCTTAGGACCACTAGCGCCCGAGCAGTACTTC. Translation gives CASSLGPLAPEQYF. The full variable domain, with the rest looked up from reference TRBV11-3 and TRBJ2-7, is EAGVVQSPRYKIIEKKQPVAFWCNPISGHNTLYWYLQNLGQGPELLIRYENEEAVDDSQLPKDRFSAERLKGVDSTLKIQPAELGDSAVYLCASSLGPLAPEQYFGPGTRLTVT.

The CDR3 sequence: CASSLRPSYEQYF. The CDR3 region has the DNA TGTGCCAGCAGTTTACGGCCCTCCTACGAGCAGTACTTC. V usage is TRBV27 and J usage is TRBJ2-7; D not resolved. The CDR3 is 13 amino acids. CDR1 and CDR2 (germline): MNHEY, SMNVEV (reference sequence). V lost 2 bases and J 0 bases, leaving 5 bases between the germline ends.

This clone came up a few times. The CDR3 DNA is TGTGCCAGCAGCTTGAAGGCAGGGGGCGCGGCTCAGGAGACCCAGTACTTC. Amino acids: CASSLKAGGAAQETQYF. The V gene is TRBV5-4, the J gene TRBJ2-5; 8 nucleotides agree with TRBD1. CDR3 length equals 17 residues. Looked up from germline, CDR1 is SGHNT and CDR2 is YYREEE (reference sequence). V gave up 1 base and J gave up 5 bases; unmatched junction bases: 13.

V is TRBV11-2 and J is TRBJ2-1, with a possible D match to TRBD2 (6 bases). There are 17 residues in the CDR3. The V gene's germline CDR1 is SGHAT and CDR2 FQNNGV. Trimming left V 2 bases short and J 1 base short, with 15 bases between. The CDR3 sequence: CASSLLSNSGSYNEQFF. DNA for the CDR3: TGTGCCAGCAGCTTACTATCGAATAGCGGATCCTACAATGAGCAGTTCTTC. The full variable domain, completed using reference TRBV11-2 and TRBJ2-1, is EAGVAQSPRYKIIEKRQSVAFWCNPISGHATLYWYQQILGQGPKLLIQFQNNGVVDDSQLPKDRFSAERLKGVDSTLKIQPAKLEDSAVYLCASSLLSNSGSYNEQFFGPGTRLTVL.

This clone was found once. The rearrangement links TRBV2 to TRBJ1-3; no reliable D call. V was clipped by 5 bases and J by 9 bases, with 14 bases between them. The CDR3 has 13 residues. Germline V gene lookup returns CDR1 SNHLY and CDR2 FYNNEI. This chain's CDR3 is CASSSATSSTIYF. The CDR3 DNA sequence: TGTGCCAGCAGTAGCGCCACGTCGAGCACCATATATTTT.

The rearrangement links TRBV19 to TRBJ1-2; D unclear. Trimming cost V 2 bases and J 6 bases, with 10 bases left between them. Germline loops: CDR1 LNHDA, CDR2 SQIVND (reference sequence). CDR3 size: 13 residues. The CDR3 loop reads CASSIRHRDGYTF. The CDR3, as DNA: TGTGCCAGTAGTATACGGCATAGAGATGGCTACACCTTC. Full variable domain (remainder filled in from reference TRBV19 and TRBJ1-2): DGGITQSPKYLFRKEGQNVTLSCEQNLNHDAMYWYRQDPGQGLRLIYYSQIVNDFQKGDIAEGYSVSREKKESFPLTVTSAQKNPTAFYLCASSIRHRDGYTFGSGTRLTVV.

This chain joins TRBV27 and TRBJ2-2, with D perhaps matching TRBD1 (5 bases). V lost 0 bases, J lost 4 bases, and 6 bases lay in between. Germline V gene lookup returns CDR1 MNHEY and CDR2 SMNVEV (reference sequence). This CDR3 region has 14 residues. The CDR3 sequence is CASSLSRGTGELFF. The DNA for the CDR3 is TGTGCCAGCAGTTTATCAAGGGGCACCGGGGAGCTGTTTTTT.

In DNA, the CDR3 is TGCGCCAGCAGCCGGGAACGAGAGACCCAGTACTTC. Protein: CASSRERETQYF. V usage is TRBV4-1 and J usage is TRBJ2-5; the D is unclear. The germline V gene encodes CDR1 MGHRA and CDR2 YSYEKL. Trimming pared 4 bases from V and 4 bases from J, leaving 7 bases between. The CDR3 runs to 12 residues.

This clone was observed a handful of times. The chain has TRBV28 and TRBJ2-7; D unclear. Germline V gene data show CDR1 as MDHEN and CDR2 as SYDVKM. The CDR3 loop spans 11 amino acids. The ends were cut back, 7 bases at V and 0 bases at J, with 4 bases in the middle. The CDR3 bases are TGTGCCAGCACCGACTCCTACGAGCAGTACTTC. This gives the protein CASTDSYEQYF.

The CDR3 DNA is TGTGCCAGCAGCTTACGGGACGCAGGGACTAATGAAAAACTGTTTTTT. It codes for CASSLRDAGTNEKLFF. The chain joins TRBV7-9 to TRBJ1-4; maybe TRBD1 (5 bases). The V end was cut by 2 bases, the J end by 2 bases, with 12 bases between. The V gene's germline CDR1 is SEHNR and CDR2 FQNEAQ (reference sequence). The CDR3 sequence is 16 residues long.

The chain employs TRBV7-8 and TRBJ2-5; D is unclear. Germline CDR1 is SGHVS and CDR2 is FQNEAQ. The CDR3 is 11 amino acids. V shed 5 bases and J shed 2 bases, with 3 bases lying between them. CDR3: CASSPQETQYF. CDR3 nucleotides: TGTGCCAGCAGCCCTCAAGAGACCCAGTACTTC.

Relative to its sample, this clone is medium-sized. The genes are TRBV4-2 and TRBJ1-5, with D possibly TRBD1 on 5 matching bases. This CDR3 has 15 amino acids. V dropped 0 bases and J dropped 3 bases, with 9 bases sitting between them. Germline CDR1 LGHNA, CDR2 YNFKEQ. CDR3 coding DNA: TGTGCCAGCAGCCAAGAGGGGGAGTACAATCAGCCCCAGCATTTT. It is translated as CASSQEGEYNQPQHF.

The chain carries TRBV19 and TRBJ1-2, with TRBD1 as a possible D gene (5 bases). The V and J ends lost 5 bases and 2 bases respectively, with 15 bases between them. In germline, CDR1 is LNHDA, CDR2 SQIVND (reference sequence). This CDR3 has 15 residues. The CDR3 nucleotides read TGTGCCAGTAGTTTCGCCAGGGACCCCAACTATGGCTACACCTTC. Its translation: CASSFARDPNYGYTF. The variable domain in full, with the rest retrieved from reference TRBV19 and TRBJ1-2, is DGGITQSPKYLFRKEGQNVTLSCEQNLNHDAMYWYRQDPGQGLRLIYYSQIVNDFQKGDIAEGYSVSREKKESFPLTVTSAQKNPTAFYLCASSFARDPNYGYTFGSGTRLTVV.

The V and J genes are TRBV15 and TRBJ2-3, with 11 bases identical to TRBD2. Germline CDR1 is LNHNV and CDR2 is YYDKDF (reference sequence). V lost 3 bases, J lost 7 bases, and 12 bases stayed unmatched. The CDR3 spans 17 residues. CDR3 bases: TGTGCCACCAGCAGGGACCTAGCGGGAGGCCTTCTCAATACGCAGTATTTT. It specifies CATSRDLAGGLLNTQYF.

This chain joins TRBV5-4 and TRBJ1-1, with D uncertain. The germline gives CDR1 SGHNT, CDR2 YYREEE (reference sequence). V was clipped by 1 base and J by 1 base, with 8 bases between them. The CDR3 length is 14 residues. CDR3 sequence (DNA): TGTGCCAGCAGCTTGCCGTCAGGGAACACTGAAGCTTTCTTT. Protein sequence: CASSLPSGNTEAFF. The full variable domain, its missing parts supplied by reference TRBV5-4 and TRBJ1-1, is ETGVTQSPTHLIKTRGQQVTLRCSSQSGHNTVSWYQQALGQGPQFIFQYYREEENGRGNFPPRFSGLQFPNYSSELNVNALELDDSALYLCASSLPSGNTEAFFGQGTRLTVV.

This chain connects TRBV25-1 to TRBJ2-7, with 7 bases matching TRBD2. Unmatched junction bases numbered 8, after V lost 6 bases and J lost 6 bases. Germline V CDR1 and CDR2: MGHDK, SYGVNS. The CDR3 extends over 13 amino acids. The CDR3 nucleotides read TGTGCCAGCAGAAAGCGGGATGGGGGCGAGCAGTACTTC. It specifies CASRKRDGGEQYF.

The V call is TRBV6-1, the J call TRBJ1-5, with D uncertain. The CDR3 is 15 residues long. Trimming shortened V by 0 bases and J by 7 bases, and 13 bases separated the two germline ends. Germline CDR1 MNHNS, CDR2 SASEGT. The CDR3 is CASSEAGVAGQPQHF. The DNA for the CDR3 is TGTGCCAGCAGTGAAGCGGGTGTGGCGGGGCAGCCCCAGCATTTT.

The chain links TRBV30 to TRBJ2-2; 8 bases agree with TRBD2. With 5 bases clipped from V and 7 bases from J, the junction kept 9 bases outside the gene matches. Per germline, CDR1 GTSNPN and CDR2 SVGIG (reference sequence). The CDR3 extends over 14 amino acids. CDR3 protein: CAWVPVSGNGELFF. CDR3 bases: TGTGCCTGGGTCCCCGTTAGCGGGAACGGGGAGCTGTTTTTT.

The rearrangement uses TRBV4-2 and TRBJ1-1; 7 bases line up with TRBD1. Trimming cost V 3 bases and J 4 bases; bases outside gene matches: 11. Germline-derived CDR1 and CDR2 are LGHNA and YNFKEQ. There are 16 residues in the CDR3. The CDR3 region has the DNA TGTGCCAGCAGCCACCAGGGGGGGGAAGGGGGCACTGAAGCTTTCTTT. Translation gives CASSHQGGEGGTEAFF.

J is TRBJ1-2 and V is TRBV27; D remains unclear. V dropped 0 bases and J dropped 8 bases, with 16 bases sitting between them. The CDR3 has 15 residues. The germline V gene has CDR1 MNHEY and CDR2 SMNVEV (reference sequence). CDR3 residues: CASSLSYTVADGYTF. The CDR3 DNA reads as TGTGCCAGCAGTTTATCGTACACAGTGGCCGACGGCTACACCTTC.

The chain recombines TRBV5-4 with TRBJ1-1, with D unresolved. Trimming took 4 bases from V and 1 from J, leaving 8 bases between them. CDR3 length: 13 amino acids. Germline CDR1 and CDR2: SGHNT and YYREEE (reference sequence). CDR3 residues: CASSHGQNTEAFF. The CDR3 DNA reads as TGTGCCAGCAGCCACGGGCAGAACACTGAAGCTTTCTTT.

In its sample, this clone was seen a few times. V usage is TRBV27 and J usage is TRBJ2-1; unclear D gene. The CDR3 extends over 12 amino acids. Between the trimmed V and J ends, which lost 2 bases and 8 bases, there was a span of 7 bases. CDR1 is MNHEY, CDR2 SMNVEV, per germline (reference sequence). Written as DNA, the CDR3 is TGTGCCAGCAGTTTAATAGGCGATGAGCAGTTCTTC. This translates into CASSLIGDEQFF.